This note documents a single T cell receptor beta chain sequence. Measured with immunoSEQ multiplex PCR; TCRdb has only the in-frame clones, and not every one. The repertoire holds some 56,000 clones, with over 90% as singletons. This entry belongs to a study of technical replicates of blood from a handful of donors. The CDR3 runs 13 residues. The germline V gene encodes CDR1 GTSNPN and CDR2 SVGIG (reference sequence). V shed 4 bases and J shed 3 bases, with 12 bases lying between them. Sequencing used PBMCs. The rearrangement links TRBV30 to TRBJ1-1; tentatively, D is TRBD1 (5 bases). This sequence originates from a human donor in good health. Some clones in this sample may be carry-over from other donors' samples. CDR3 sequence: CAWTGWSDTEAFF. CDR3 nucleotides: TGTGCCTGGACAGGGTGGTCCGACACTGAAGCTTTCTTT.